A selection of T cell receptor beta chains follows, all from one sample in a study of CXCR3-negative and CXCR3-positive naive CD8 T cells. After re-calling the 5' RACE reads, TCRdb lists one entry per CDR3 protein, DNA absent. This repertoire includes several thousand distinct CDR3 sequences. Material: naive CXCR3- CD8+ T cells from blood. These receptors were collected from a human donor in good health. Some clones in this sample may be carry-over from other donors' samples. Both conserved end residues are part of each CDR3. The order of the fields is clone size, J gene, V gene, CDR3 protein. Not all rows give a size; the values are once, few, many and, for expanded clones, a class.

size: -
J: TRBJ2-7
V: TRBV29-1
CDR3: CSVRTGLTYEQYF

size: -
J: TRBJ2-3
V: TRBV9
CDR3: CASSAEGGSTDTQYF

size: -
J: TRBJ2-7
V: TRBV28
CDR3: CASSHRTRTPYEQYF

size: -
J: TRBJ2-7
V: TRBV25-1
CDR3: CASTQGGEQYF

size: -
J: TRBJ2-3
V: TRBV11-3
CDR3: CASSLAPPPSSGMADTQYF

size: -
J: TRBJ2-1
V: TRBV4-2
CDR3: CASSKELAGVWEQFF

size: medium-sized
J: TRBJ2-1
V: TRBV12-3/TRBV12-4
CDR3: CASSLGHPSSYNEQFF

size: medium-sized
J: TRBJ2-1
V: TRBV5-1
CDR3: CASSLWGQGDNEQFF

size: -
J: TRBJ2-1
V: TRBV29-1
CDR3: CSVESGLFNEQFF

size: -
J: TRBJ2-5
V: TRBV2
CDR3: CASNPGEGETQYF

size: medium-sized
J: TRBJ2-7
V: TRBV20-1
CDR3: CSARSGTSGSYEQYF

size: -
J: TRBJ2-7
V: TRBV27
CDR3: CASSLSGSFYEQYF

size: -
J: TRBJ1-6
V: TRBV20-1
CDR3: CSARDMEGGYSPLHF

size: medium-sized
J: TRBJ2-1
V: TRBV29-1
CDR3: CSVDLTSGSLYNEQFF

size: -
J: TRBJ2-1
V: TRBV29-1
CDR3: CSVGGREIYNEQFF

size: -
J: TRBJ2-5
V: TRBV15
CDR3: CATRSPTRDREETQYF

size: -
J: TRBJ2-7
V: TRBV28
CDR3: CASTLSSGRANEQYF

size: -
J: TRBJ1-2
V: TRBV28
CDR3: CASEGGRGKLGYTF

size: -
J: TRBJ2-2
V: TRBV5-1
CDR3: CASSFPQGGGDTGELFF

size: -
J: TRBJ2-7
V: TRBV29-1
CDR3: CSVLAASYEQYF

size: -
J: TRBJ2-5
V: TRBV7-8
CDR3: CASSLGTSLETQYF

size: medium-sized
J: TRBJ2-3
V: TRBV13
CDR3: CASSSLETRDTQYF

size: medium-sized
J: TRBJ2-6
V: TRBV28
CDR3: CASSLPNQSGANVLTF

size: medium-sized
J: TRBJ2-7
V: TRBV10-3
CDR3: CAISEAGQGSEQYF

size: -
J: TRBJ2-4
V: TRBV27
CDR3: CASSLAGSKNIQYF

size: -
J: TRBJ2-1
V: TRBV28
CDR3: CASSLGGTDEQFF

size: -
J: TRBJ1-2
V: TRBV12-5
CDR3: CASGLSPGIYGYTF

size: medium-sized
J: TRBJ2-7
V: TRBV12-5
CDR3: CASGRDSLSYEQYF

size: medium-sized
J: TRBJ2-1
V: TRBV20-1
CDR3: CSARDRGRASSYNEQFF

size: medium-sized
J: TRBJ1-1
V: TRBV7-9
CDR3: CASSLDRGRDTEAFF

size: -
J: TRBJ2-7
V: TRBV29-1
CDR3: CSVEVALREQYF

size: medium-sized
J: TRBJ1-1
V: TRBV6-2/TRBV6-3
CDR3: CASSYSRTGPEAFF

size: -
J: TRBJ2-7
V: TRBV5-4
CDR3: CASSLGPAGYEQYF

size: medium-sized
J: TRBJ2-5
V: TRBV29-1
CDR3: CSATGQLEETQYF

size: medium-sized
J: TRBJ2-1
V: TRBV4-1
CDR3: CASSQGGTSGKRAYNEQFF

size: medium-sized
J: TRBJ2-7
V: TRBV29-1
CDR3: CSGRGSYEQYF

size: -
J: TRBJ1-1
V: TRBV25-1
CDR3: CASSLGSLAFF

size: medium-sized
J: TRBJ2-1
V: TRBV29-1
CDR3: CSVEDPRTYNEQFF

size: medium-sized
J: TRBJ1-2
V: TRBV14
CDR3: CASSSWTEYGYTF

size: medium-sized
J: TRBJ2-5
V: TRBV28
CDR3: CASSSASGLETQYF

size: -
J: TRBJ1-3
V: TRBV25-1
CDR3: CASSDPGPISGNTIYF

size: medium-sized
J: TRBJ2-7
V: TRBV2
CDR3: CASSEALQGGRVYEQYF

size: -
J: TRBJ1-2
V: TRBV5-1
CDR3: CASSFGTNYGYTF

size: -
J: TRBJ2-7
V: TRBV29-1
CDR3: CSVEMTGGFYEQYF

size: medium-sized
J: TRBJ2-6
V: TRBV7-6
CDR3: CASSLIGGAPGANVLTF

size: medium-sized
J: TRBJ2-1
V: TRBV27
CDR3: CASSLRSAYEQFF

size: medium-sized
J: TRBJ2-1
V: TRBV29-1
CDR3: CSVVAGHNEQFF

size: medium-sized
J: TRBJ2-3
V: TRBV11-2
CDR3: CASSLGTSGSSSDTQYF

size: -
J: TRBJ2-1
V: TRBV29-1
CDR3: CSVEPFEFGGRAGEQFF

size: -
J: TRBJ2-7
V: TRBV7-9
CDR3: CASSTADIYYEQYF

size: medium-sized
J: TRBJ2-6
V: TRBV12-3/TRBV12-4
CDR3: CASSPTGAGANVLTF

size: medium-sized
J: TRBJ2-2
V: TRBV4-1
CDR3: CASSFSGTRNTGELFF

size: -
J: TRBJ2-7
V: TRBV28
CDR3: CASSSPGTYYEQYF

size: -
J: TRBJ2-1
V: TRBV6-5
CDR3: CASSVTGYNEQFF

size: medium-sized
J: TRBJ2-7
V: TRBV29-1
CDR3: CSVEKGLAGEQYF

size: -
J: TRBJ2-1
V: TRBV27
CDR3: CASSLPPSGSYNEQFF

size: -
J: TRBJ2-3
V: TRBV6-6
CDR3: CASTRQGVTDTQYF

size: -
J: TRBJ2-7
V: TRBV5-1
CDR3: CASSGDNDEQYF

size: medium-sized
J: TRBJ2-5
V: TRBV3-1
CDR3: CASSQARQERGPQYF